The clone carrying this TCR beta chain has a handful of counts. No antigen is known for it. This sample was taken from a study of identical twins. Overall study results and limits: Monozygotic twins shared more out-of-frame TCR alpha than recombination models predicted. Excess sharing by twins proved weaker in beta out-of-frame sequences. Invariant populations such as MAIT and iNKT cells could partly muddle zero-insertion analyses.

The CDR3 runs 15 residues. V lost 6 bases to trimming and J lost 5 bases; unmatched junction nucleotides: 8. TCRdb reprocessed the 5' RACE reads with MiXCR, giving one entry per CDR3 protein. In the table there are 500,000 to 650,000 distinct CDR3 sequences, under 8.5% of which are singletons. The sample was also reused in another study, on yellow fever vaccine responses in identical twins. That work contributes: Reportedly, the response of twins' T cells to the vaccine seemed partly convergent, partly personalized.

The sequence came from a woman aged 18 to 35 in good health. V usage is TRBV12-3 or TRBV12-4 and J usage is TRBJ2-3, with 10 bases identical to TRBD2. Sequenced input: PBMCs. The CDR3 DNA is TGTGCCAGCAGCTTCCGGGTAGCGGGAGGAGATACGCAGTATTTT. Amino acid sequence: CASSFRVAGGDTQYF.